This T cell receptor (beta chain) was identified during a study of CD8+ T cells in alopecia areata. Treatment defined: oral pan-JAK inhibitor, 5-10 mg twice daily. Study-wide results and limits: Tissue-resident alphabeta T cells belonging to normal skin likewise get sequenced within scalp specimens.

Extracted RNA was reverse transcribed into cDNA, the sequencing template. TCRdb's table, derived via immunoSEQ multiplex PCR, lists solely in-frame clones and lacks some. The sample holds some 80,000 clones, 66% seen once. The CDR3 spans 14 residues. Germline values: CDR1 SGHVS, CDR2 FQNEAQ. Trimming left V 1 base short and J 2 bases short, with 8 bases between. Of note for this clone: Its target is unknown.

This sample comprised CD8+ T cells sorted from blood, obtained at week 24, from a patient treated with tofacitinib. This chain uses TRBV7-8 with TRBJ1-1; D is undetermined. This receptor was taken from a human donor with alopecia areata. CDR3 DNA sequence: TGTGCCAGCAGCTTAGGACGGTTCAACACTGAAGCTTTCTTT. Translating gives CASSLGRFNTEAFF.